This is a list of T cell receptor beta chains from one sample in a study of patients and donors after allogeneic stem cell transplantation. TCRdb itself ran the RT-PCR reads through MiXCR, one entry per CDR3 protein. The sample carries about a million distinct CDR3 sequences, approximately 19% recorded once. The sequencing sample was made of blood, either unsorted or a sorted T cell fraction (not recorded which). Receptors were obtained from a human donor who was either an allogeneic HSCT recipient or a stem cell or donor lymphocyte infusion donor (not recorded which). It is not recorded whose cells these are; they may come from a transplant donor. Both conserved end residues are part of each CDR3. Fields, in order: D gene, clone size, V gene, J gene, CDR3 protein, CDR3 DNA. The D gene is left open where the match is weak. Not all rows give a size; the values are once, few, many and, for expanded clones, a class.

d_gene: -
abundance: -
v_gene: TRBV12-3/TRBV12-4
j_gene: TRBJ2-5
CDR3aa: CASSFRPDQETQYF
CDR3nt: TGTGCCAGCAGTTTTAGGCCAGACCAAGAGACCCAGTACTTC

d_gene: -
abundance: few
v_gene: TRBV12-3/TRBV12-4
j_gene: TRBJ2-5
CDR3aa: CASTPQPGETQYF
CDR3nt: TGTGCCAGCACTCCCCAGCCCGGGGAGACCCAGTACTTC

d_gene: -
abundance: few
v_gene: TRBV7-9
j_gene: TRBJ1-1
CDR3aa: CASSFTSPSNTEAFF
CDR3nt: TGTGCCAGCAGCTTTACCAGTCCCTCCAACACTGAAGCTTTCTTT

d_gene: -
abundance: many
v_gene: TRBV29-1
j_gene: TRBJ2-7
CDR3aa: CSVGSGQNSYEQYF
CDR3nt: TGCAGCGTTGGTTCGGGCCAGAACTCCTACGAGCAGTACTTC

d_gene: TRBD2
abundance: -
v_gene: TRBV11-2
j_gene: TRBJ2-2
CDR3aa: CASNTPPWGRANTGELFF
CDR3nt: TGTGCCAGCAACACCCCCCCTTGGGGGAGGGCCAACACCGGGGAGCTGTTTTTT

d_gene: -
abundance: few
v_gene: TRBV29-1
j_gene: TRBJ1-1
CDR3aa: CSVYWGDTEAFF
CDR3nt: TGCAGCGTTTACTGGGGGGACACTGAAGCTTTCTTT

d_gene: TRBD1
abundance: -
v_gene: TRBV20-1
j_gene: TRBJ1-2
CDR3aa: CSARTGGKLDGYTF
CDR3nt: TGCAGTGCTAGAACAGGGGGAAAACTCGATGGCTACACCTTC

d_gene: TRBD1
abundance: many
v_gene: TRBV12-3/TRBV12-4
j_gene: TRBJ1-6
CDR3aa: CASSLALGTGDSPLHF
CDR3nt: TGTGCCAGCAGTTTAGCGCTGGGGACAGGGGATTCACCCCTCCACTTT

d_gene: TRBD2
abundance: -
v_gene: TRBV19
j_gene: TRBJ2-7
CDR3aa: CASSISGRVSYEQYF
CDR3nt: TGTGCCAGTAGTATAAGCGGGAGGGTGTCATACGAGCAGTACTTC

d_gene: -
abundance: few
v_gene: TRBV20-1
j_gene: TRBJ2-3
CDR3aa: CSASDLSTDTQYF
CDR3nt: TGCAGTGCTAGCGACCTTAGCACAGATACGCAGTATTTT

d_gene: -
abundance: -
v_gene: TRBV7-8
j_gene: TRBJ2-1
CDR3aa: CASSSIRGFHEQFF
CDR3nt: TGTGCCAGCAGCTCGATCCGGGGTTTTCATGAGCAGTTCTTC

d_gene: TRBD1
abundance: -
v_gene: TRBV29-1
j_gene: TRBJ2-7
CDR3aa: CSVDQGDYEQYF
CDR3nt: TGCAGCGTTGATCAGGGGGACTACGAGCAGTACTTC

d_gene: -
abundance: few
v_gene: TRBV20-1
j_gene: TRBJ2-5
CDR3aa: CSATGTAILQETQYF
CDR3nt: TGCAGTGCTACCGGGACTGCTATTCTCCAAGAGACCCAGTACTTC

d_gene: TRBD2
abundance: -
v_gene: TRBV24-1
j_gene: TRBJ2-1
CDR3aa: CATSDPLAGGLNEQFF
CDR3nt: TGTGCCACCAGTGATCCCCTAGCGGGGGGTTTAAATGAGCAGTTCTTC

d_gene: TRBD1
abundance: -
v_gene: TRBV7-2
j_gene: TRBJ2-2
CDR3aa: CASATLSGTGFTGELFF
CDR3nt: TGTGCCAGCGCAACCCTGTCCGGGACAGGGTTTACCGGGGAGCTGTTTTTT

d_gene: -
abundance: few
v_gene: TRBV29-1
j_gene: TRBJ2-1
CDR3aa: CSVTGSSYNEQFF
CDR3nt: TGCAGCGTAACAGGGAGCTCCTACAATGAGCAGTTCTTC

d_gene: -
abundance: -
v_gene: TRBV20-1
j_gene: TRBJ1-5
CDR3aa: CSAREMILGNQPQHF
CDR3nt: TGCAGTGCTAGAGAGATGATTCTGGGTAATCAGCCCCAGCATTTT

d_gene: -
abundance: many
v_gene: TRBV12-3/TRBV12-4
j_gene: TRBJ1-3
CDR3aa: CASSFPSGNTIYF
CDR3nt: TGTGCCAGCAGTTTTCCCTCTGGAAACACCATATATTTT

d_gene: -
abundance: -
v_gene: TRBV27
j_gene: TRBJ2-7
CDR3aa: CASSPRQVSSYEQYF
CDR3nt: TGTGCCAGCAGTCCCCGACAGGTTAGCTCCTACGAGCAGTACTTC

d_gene: -
abundance: once
v_gene: TRBV10-2
j_gene: TRBJ2-3
CDR3aa: CASRGSRAPDTQYF
CDR3nt: TGCGCCAGCAGGGGATCCCGGGCCCCGGATACGCAGTATTTT

d_gene: -
abundance: -
v_gene: TRBV4-3
j_gene: TRBJ1-1
CDR3aa: CASSQSLLDSSYEAFF
CDR3nt: TGCGCCAGCAGCCAGAGCCTCTTGGACAGCAGTTATGAAGCTTTCTTT

d_gene: -
abundance: few
v_gene: TRBV4-2
j_gene: TRBJ1-1
CDR3aa: CASSHAYQRGGARTEAFF
CDR3nt: TGTGCCAGCAGCCATGCCTACCAACGGGGGGGGGCGAGGACTGAAGCTTTCTTT

d_gene: -
abundance: -
v_gene: TRBV24-1
j_gene: TRBJ1-2
CDR3aa: CATSGQGFSYGYTF
CDR3nt: TGTGCCACCAGTGGCCAGGGCTTTAGCTATGGCTACACCTTC

d_gene: TRBD1
abundance: -
v_gene: TRBV11-2
j_gene: TRBJ2-2
CDR3aa: CASSPGVWTGIGTGELFF
CDR3nt: TGTGCCAGCAGCCCGGGAGTTTGGACAGGGATAGGGACCGGGGAGCTGTTTTTT

d_gene: TRBD1
abundance: few
v_gene: TRBV7-2
j_gene: TRBJ1-6
CDR3aa: CASSLAAGGNSPLHF
CDR3nt: TGTGCCAGCAGCTTAGCGGCAGGGGGTAATTCACCCCTCCACTTT

d_gene: TRBD1
abundance: -
v_gene: TRBV7-9
j_gene: TRBJ2-7
CDR3aa: CASSDWTGVLYEQYF
CDR3nt: TGTGCCAGCAGCGACTGGACAGGGGTACTCTACGAGCAGTACTTC

d_gene: -
abundance: -
v_gene: TRBV5-1
j_gene: TRBJ1-1
CDR3aa: CASSSVMGSMNTEAFF
CDR3nt: TGCGCCAGCAGCTCGGTCATGGGGTCCATGAACACTGAAGCTTTCTTT

d_gene: -
abundance: few
v_gene: TRBV7-8
j_gene: TRBJ1-3
CDR3aa: CASSSRESAGNTIYF
CDR3nt: TGTGCCAGCAGCTCCAGGGAATCAGCCGGAAACACCATATATTTT

d_gene: TRBD1
abundance: -
v_gene: TRBV19
j_gene: TRBJ2-2
CDR3aa: CASRRPKGAPNTGELFF
CDR3nt: TGTGCCAGTAGGCGCCCAAAGGGGGCCCCTAACACCGGGGAGCTGTTTTTT

d_gene: TRBD2
abundance: few
v_gene: TRBV30
j_gene: TRBJ2-7
CDR3aa: CAWSLRTSGITSYEQYF
CDR3nt: TGTGCCTGGAGCCTCCGGACTAGCGGAATAACTTCCTACGAGCAGTACTTC

d_gene: -
abundance: few
v_gene: TRBV30
j_gene: TRBJ1-3
CDR3aa: CAWSAGYSGNTIYF
CDR3nt: TGTGCCTGGAGTGCAGGGTATTCTGGAAACACCATATATTTT

d_gene: -
abundance: -
v_gene: TRBV7-9
j_gene: TRBJ1-1
CDR3aa: CASSAGTYSEAFF
CDR3nt: TGTGCCAGCAGCGCCGGGACTTACAGTGAAGCTTTCTTT

d_gene: -
abundance: -
v_gene: TRBV5-1
j_gene: TRBJ2-5
CDR3aa: CASSKGTVKGETQYF
CDR3nt: TGCGCCAGCAGCAAGGGGACTGTAAAAGGGGAGACCCAGTACTTC

d_gene: -
abundance: -
v_gene: TRBV20-1
j_gene: TRBJ2-4
CDR3aa: CSAGHPRAKNIQYF
CDR3nt: TGCAGTGCTGGACACCCCAGGGCCAAAAACATTCAGTACTTC

d_gene: -
abundance: -
v_gene: TRBV20-1
j_gene: TRBJ2-7
CDR3aa: CSATQPGGTDEQYF
CDR3nt: TGCAGTGCGACACAACCAGGGGGGACGGACGAGCAGTACTTC

d_gene: -
abundance: few
v_gene: TRBV5-1
j_gene: TRBJ2-3
CDR3aa: CASSPVEGANYF
CDR3nt: TGCGCCAGCAGCCCGGTGGAGGGGGCGAATTATTTT

d_gene: TRBD1
abundance: few
v_gene: TRBV27
j_gene: TRBJ1-5
CDR3aa: CASSLSRQGIDQPQHF
CDR3nt: TGTGCCAGCAGTTTATCGAGACAGGGCATCGATCAGCCCCAGCATTTT

d_gene: TRBD1
abundance: few
v_gene: TRBV6-1
j_gene: TRBJ1-1
CDR3aa: CASARTGGIGAFF
CDR3nt: TGTGCCAGCGCGAGGACAGGGGGCATTGGGGCTTTCTTT

d_gene: -
abundance: few
v_gene: TRBV29-1
j_gene: TRBJ1-5
CDR3aa: CSVDWGTNQPQHF
CDR3nt: TGCAGCGTTGATTGGGGGACCAATCAGCCCCAGCATTTT

d_gene: -
abundance: few
v_gene: TRBV25-1
j_gene: TRBJ1-2
CDR3aa: CASSSGTATFYGYTF
CDR3nt: TGTGCCAGCAGTTCCGGGACCGCCACTTTCTATGGCTACACCTTC

d_gene: TRBD2
abundance: -
v_gene: TRBV7-8
j_gene: TRBJ2-7
CDR3aa: CASSQRTSGGPMGQYF
CDR3nt: TGTGCCAGCAGCCAGAGGACTAGCGGGGGCCCAATGGGGCAGTACTTC

d_gene: TRBD2
abundance: -
v_gene: TRBV12-3/TRBV12-4
j_gene: TRBJ2-5
CDR3aa: CASSIMTSGGLETQYF
CDR3nt: TGTGCCAGCAGCATAATGACTAGCGGGGGCCTGGAGACCCAGTACTTC

d_gene: -
abundance: few
v_gene: TRBV10-3
j_gene: TRBJ2-5
CDR3aa: CAISGVYQETQYF
CDR3nt: TGTGCCATCAGTGGGGTTTACCAAGAGACCCAGTACTTC

d_gene: -
abundance: -
v_gene: TRBV6-1
j_gene: TRBJ2-3
CDR3aa: CASRRDSLGTDTQYF
CDR3nt: TGTGCCAGCAGACGGGACTCGCTGGGCACAGATACGCAGTATTTT

d_gene: TRBD1
abundance: few
v_gene: TRBV27
j_gene: TRBJ1-1
CDR3aa: CASSLYGQGATEAFF
CDR3nt: TGTGCCAGCAGTTTATATGGACAGGGGGCCACTGAAGCTTTCTTT

d_gene: -
abundance: few
v_gene: TRBV7-9
j_gene: TRBJ1-4
CDR3aa: CASSFRDGREKLFF
CDR3nt: TGTGCCAGCAGCTTTAGGGACGGTCGCGAAAAACTGTTTTTT

d_gene: -
abundance: many
v_gene: TRBV12-3/TRBV12-4
j_gene: TRBJ1-1
CDR3aa: CASSPTGQGRTEAFF
CDR3nt: TGTGCCAGCAGTCCTACGGGGCAGGGTCGTACTGAAGCTTTCTTT